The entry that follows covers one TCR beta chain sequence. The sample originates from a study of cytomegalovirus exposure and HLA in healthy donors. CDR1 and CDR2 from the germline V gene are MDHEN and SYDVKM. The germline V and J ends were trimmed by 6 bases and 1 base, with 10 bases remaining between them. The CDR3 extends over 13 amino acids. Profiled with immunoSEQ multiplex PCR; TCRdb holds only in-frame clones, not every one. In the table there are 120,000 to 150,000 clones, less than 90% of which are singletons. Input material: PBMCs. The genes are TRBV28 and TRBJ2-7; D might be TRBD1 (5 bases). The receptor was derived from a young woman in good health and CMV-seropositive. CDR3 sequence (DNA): TGTGCCAGCAGGAATCAGGGTTCCTACGAGCAGTACTTC. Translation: CASRNQGSYEQYF.